The rows below give T cell receptor beta chains drawn from one sample of a study of molecular identifiers for immune sequencing clone quantification. TCRdb re-called the PCR reads with MiXCR, one entry per CDR3 protein. The profile shows 250,000 to 400,000 distinct CDR3 sequences, over 20% of them singletons. The sample comprised naive CD8+ T cells from blood, with Jurkat cell RNA spiked in. All receptors derive from a human donor in good health. Some libraries in this study had Jurkat cell RNA spiked in. Both conserved end residues are part of each CDR3. Fields, in order: clone size, J gene, D gene, V gene, CDR3 protein, CDR3 DNA. A D gene is named only where the DNA matches it firmly. Expanded clones are given a class, and other clones once, few, many or no size at all.

abundance: many
j_gene: TRBJ2-3
d_gene: .
v_gene: TRBV4-3
CDR3aa: CASSLLAESDTQYF
CDR3nt: TGCGCCAGCAGCCTATTAGCGGAGTCAGATACGCAGTATTTT

abundance: .
j_gene: TRBJ2-3
d_gene: TRBD2
v_gene: TRBV20-1
CDR3aa: CSARDPAGISADTQYF
CDR3nt: TGCAGTGCTAGAGACCCAGCGGGGATCAGCGCAGATACGCAGTATTTT

abundance: .
j_gene: TRBJ2-7
d_gene: .
v_gene: TRBV7-9
CDR3aa: CASSSPYSEQYF
CDR3nt: TGTGCCAGCAGCTCACCCTACAGTGAGCAGTACTTC

abundance: many
j_gene: TRBJ2-3
d_gene: .
v_gene: TRBV6-5
CDR3aa: CASSYFREDTQYF
CDR3nt: TGTGCCAGCAGTTACTTTCGGGAAGATACGCAGTATTTT

abundance: many
j_gene: TRBJ2-3
d_gene: .
v_gene: TRBV7-9
CDR3aa: CASSLALGGADTQYF
CDR3nt: TGTGCCAGCAGCTTAGCGCTTGGAGGGGCGGATACGCAGTATTTT

abundance: many
j_gene: TRBJ2-1
d_gene: .
v_gene: TRBV4-2
CDR3aa: CASSQDRGGAYNEQFF
CDR3nt: TGTGCCAGCAGCCAAGATCGAGGCGGGGCCTACAATGAGCAGTTCTTC

abundance: few
j_gene: TRBJ2-2
d_gene: .
v_gene: TRBV30
CDR3aa: CAWIAARNTGELFF
CDR3nt: TGTGCCTGGATTGCAGCGCGCAACACCGGGGAGCTGTTTTTT

abundance: .
j_gene: TRBJ2-1
d_gene: TRBD2
v_gene: TRBV10-3
CDR3aa: CAISESRGGISNEQFF
CDR3nt: TGTGCCATCAGTGAGTCGCGGGGGGGAATCAGCAATGAGCAGTTCTTC

abundance: many
j_gene: TRBJ2-3
d_gene: TRBD2
v_gene: TRBV7-2
CDR3aa: CASSPPLAGAEDTQYF
CDR3nt: TGTGCCAGCAGCCCCCCGCTAGCGGGAGCCGAAGATACGCAGTATTTT

abundance: many
j_gene: TRBJ1-5
d_gene: .
v_gene: TRBV7-8
CDR3aa: CASSPQGGGSNQPQHF
CDR3nt: TGTGCCAGCAGCCCACAAGGGGGGGGAAGCAATCAGCCCCAGCATTTT

abundance: .
j_gene: TRBJ2-5
d_gene: .
v_gene: TRBV3-1
CDR3aa: CASSQDEGLAAKETQYF
CDR3nt: TGTGCCAGCAGCCAAGATGAAGGATTGGCAGCTAAAGAGACCCAGTACTTC

abundance: .
j_gene: TRBJ2-2
d_gene: TRBD2
v_gene: TRBV19
CDR3aa: CASSRTSGGASPGELFF
CDR3nt: TGTGCCAGTAGTCGGACTAGCGGGGGGGCCTCGCCCGGGGAGCTGTTTTTT

abundance: many
j_gene: TRBJ2-7
d_gene: .
v_gene: TRBV2
CDR3aa: CASSEGPASSYEQYF
CDR3nt: TGTGCCAGCAGTGAAGGTCCGGCAAGCTCCTACGAGCAGTACTTC

abundance: many
j_gene: TRBJ2-7
d_gene: .
v_gene: TRBV28
CDR3aa: CASRRASHYEQYF
CDR3nt: TGTGCCAGCAGAAGGGCTAGCCACTACGAGCAGTACTTC

abundance: few
j_gene: TRBJ1-1
d_gene: .
v_gene: TRBV10-3
CDR3aa: CAISDLLAEAFF
CDR3nt: TGTGCCATCAGTGATCTGTTAGCTGAAGCTTTCTTT

abundance: many
j_gene: TRBJ2-7
d_gene: .
v_gene: TRBV5-1
CDR3aa: CASSFYGYEQYF
CDR3nt: TGCGCCAGCAGCTTTTACGGATACGAGCAGTACTTC

abundance: few
j_gene: TRBJ2-5
d_gene: TRBD2
v_gene: TRBV6-2/TRBV6-3
CDR3aa: CASSNHVLAGTLQETQYF
CDR3nt: TGTGCCAGCAGCAACCACGTGCTAGCGGGGACCCTCCAAGAGACCCAGTACTTC

abundance: few
j_gene: TRBJ2-3
d_gene: .
v_gene: TRBV7-9
CDR3aa: CASRGSLSVDTQYF
CDR3nt: TGTGCCAGCAGGGGGTCTCTGAGTGTAGATACGCAGTATTTT

abundance: many
j_gene: TRBJ2-1
d_gene: .
v_gene: TRBV6-5
CDR3aa: CASSYSKGYEQFF
CDR3nt: TGTGCCAGCAGTTACTCGAAAGGGTATGAGCAGTTCTTC

abundance: many
j_gene: TRBJ2-7
d_gene: .
v_gene: TRBV6-5
CDR3aa: CASSYEATREQYF
CDR3nt: TGTGCCAGCAGTTACGAGGCTACTCGGGAGCAGTACTTC

abundance: few
j_gene: TRBJ1-5
d_gene: .
v_gene: TRBV24-1
CDR3aa: CATSPGSNQPQHF
CDR3nt: TGTGCCACCAGTCCGGGTTCCAATCAGCCCCAGCATTTT

abundance: few
j_gene: TRBJ2-5
d_gene: .
v_gene: TRBV12-3/TRBV12-4
CDR3aa: CASSPPLGEEETQYF
CDR3nt: TGTGCCAGCAGTCCCCCACTGGGTGAGGAAGAGACCCAGTACTTC

abundance: many
j_gene: TRBJ2-1
d_gene: TRBD1
v_gene: TRBV4-3
CDR3aa: CASSGDRGSYNEQFF
CDR3nt: TGCGCCAGCAGCGGGGACAGGGGATCCTACAATGAGCAGTTCTTC

abundance: few
j_gene: TRBJ2-2
d_gene: .
v_gene: TRBV20-1
CDR3aa: CSARALANTGKLFF
CDR3nt: TGCAGTGCCAGGGCCCTAGCAAACACCGGGAAGCTGTTTTTT

abundance: .
j_gene: TRBJ1-4
d_gene: .
v_gene: TRBV21-1
CDR3aa: CASSNKSRGKCNEKLFF
CDR3nt: TGTGCCAGCAGCAACAAATCACGTGGGAAGTGTAATGAAAAACTGTTTTTT

abundance: .
j_gene: TRBJ1-1
d_gene: TRBD1
v_gene: TRBV5-6
CDR3aa: CASSSTGVTEAFF
CDR3nt: TGTGCCAGCAGCTCAACAGGGGTAACTGAAGCTTTCTTT

abundance: .
j_gene: TRBJ1-1
d_gene: TRBD1
v_gene: TRBV4-3
CDR3aa: CASSLDRGMTEAFF
CDR3nt: TGCGCCAGCAGCCTAGACAGGGGGATGACTGAAGCTTTCTTT

abundance: many
j_gene: TRBJ2-3
d_gene: .
v_gene: TRBV7-7
CDR3aa: CASSTGSGAGYTQYF
CDR3nt: TGTGCCAGCAGCACGGGCTCAGGAGCAGGGTATACGCAGTATTTT

abundance: .
j_gene: TRBJ1-2
d_gene: .
v_gene: TRBV4-2
CDR3aa: CASSHEAGDPAYGYTF
CDR3nt: TGTGCCAGCAGCCATGAGGCGGGGGACCCGGCCTATGGCTACACCTTC

abundance: many
j_gene: TRBJ2-3
d_gene: TRBD2
v_gene: TRBV29-1
CDR3aa: CSVHGTSGDLDTQYF
CDR3nt: TGCAGCGTTCACGGGACTAGCGGGGACTTGGATACGCAGTATTTT

abundance: many
j_gene: TRBJ2-5
d_gene: TRBD2
v_gene: TRBV29-1
CDR3aa: CSVRTGTSGRTQYF
CDR3nt: TGCAGCGTGAGAACCGGGACTAGCGGGAGGACCCAGTACTTC

abundance: many
j_gene: TRBJ2-5
d_gene: .
v_gene: TRBV7-8
CDR3aa: CASSPPAIQETQYF
CDR3nt: TGTGCCAGCAGCCCCCCGGCCATACAAGAGACCCAGTACTTC